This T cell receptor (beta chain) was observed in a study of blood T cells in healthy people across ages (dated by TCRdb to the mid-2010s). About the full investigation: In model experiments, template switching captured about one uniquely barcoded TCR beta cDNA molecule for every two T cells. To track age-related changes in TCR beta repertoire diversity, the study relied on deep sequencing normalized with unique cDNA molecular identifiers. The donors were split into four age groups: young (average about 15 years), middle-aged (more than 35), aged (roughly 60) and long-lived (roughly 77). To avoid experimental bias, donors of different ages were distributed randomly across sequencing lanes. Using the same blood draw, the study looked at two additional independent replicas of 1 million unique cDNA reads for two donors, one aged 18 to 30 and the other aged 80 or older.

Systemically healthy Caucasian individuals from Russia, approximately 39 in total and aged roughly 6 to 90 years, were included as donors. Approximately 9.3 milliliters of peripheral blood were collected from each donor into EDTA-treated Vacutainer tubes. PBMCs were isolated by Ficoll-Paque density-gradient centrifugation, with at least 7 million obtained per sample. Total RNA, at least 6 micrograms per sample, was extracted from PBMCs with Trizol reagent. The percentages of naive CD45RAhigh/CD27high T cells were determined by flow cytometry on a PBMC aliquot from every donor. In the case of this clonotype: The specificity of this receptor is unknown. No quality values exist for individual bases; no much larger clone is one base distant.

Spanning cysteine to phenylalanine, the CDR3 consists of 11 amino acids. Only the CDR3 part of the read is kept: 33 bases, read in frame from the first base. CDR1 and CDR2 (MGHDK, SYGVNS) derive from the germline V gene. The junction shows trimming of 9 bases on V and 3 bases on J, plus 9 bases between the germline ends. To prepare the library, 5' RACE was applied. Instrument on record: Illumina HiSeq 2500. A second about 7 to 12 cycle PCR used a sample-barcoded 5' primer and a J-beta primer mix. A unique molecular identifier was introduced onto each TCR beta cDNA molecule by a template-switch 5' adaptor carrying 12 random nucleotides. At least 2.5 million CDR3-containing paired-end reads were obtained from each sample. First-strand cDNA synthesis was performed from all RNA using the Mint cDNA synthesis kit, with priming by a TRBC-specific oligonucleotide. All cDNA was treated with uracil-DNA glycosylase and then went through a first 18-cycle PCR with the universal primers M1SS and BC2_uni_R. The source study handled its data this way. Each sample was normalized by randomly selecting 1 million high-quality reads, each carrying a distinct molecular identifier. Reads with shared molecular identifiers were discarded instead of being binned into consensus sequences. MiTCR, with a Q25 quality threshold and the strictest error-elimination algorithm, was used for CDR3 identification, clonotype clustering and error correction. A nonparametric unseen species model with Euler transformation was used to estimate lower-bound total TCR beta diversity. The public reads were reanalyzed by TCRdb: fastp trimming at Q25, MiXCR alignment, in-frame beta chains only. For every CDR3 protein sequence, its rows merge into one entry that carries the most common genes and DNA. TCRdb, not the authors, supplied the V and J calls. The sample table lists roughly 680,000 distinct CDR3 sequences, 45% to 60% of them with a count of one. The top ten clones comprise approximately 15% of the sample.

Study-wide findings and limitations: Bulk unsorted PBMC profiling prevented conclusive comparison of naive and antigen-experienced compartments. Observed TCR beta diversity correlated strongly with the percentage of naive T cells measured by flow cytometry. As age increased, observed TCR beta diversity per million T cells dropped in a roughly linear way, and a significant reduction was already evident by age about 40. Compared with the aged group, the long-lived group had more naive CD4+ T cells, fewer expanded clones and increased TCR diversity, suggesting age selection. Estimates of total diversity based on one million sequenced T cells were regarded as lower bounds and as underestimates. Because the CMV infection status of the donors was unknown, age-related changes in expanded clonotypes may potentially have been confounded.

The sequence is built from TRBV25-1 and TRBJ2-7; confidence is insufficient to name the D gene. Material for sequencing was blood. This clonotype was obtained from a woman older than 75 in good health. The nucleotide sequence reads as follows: TGTGCCAGGGGTCTTAACTACGAGCAGTACTTC. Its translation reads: CARGLNYEQYF.